Below, 17 T cell receptor beta chains from the same sample are listed, as sequenced in a study of T-cell reconstitution after alpha-beta-depleted transplantation in children. Preparation of the TCRbeta library was carried out with unique molecular identifiers. TCRdb reprocessed the PCR reads with MiXCR, giving one entry per CDR3 protein. The repertoire consists of about 900,000 distinct CDR3 sequences, with about 31% occurring once and the leading ten covering over 25%. The sample here was PBMCs, mostly from graft donor cells, taken 360 days after TCRalphabeta/CD19-depleted stem cell transplant. The receptors shown here come from a boy in the first two years of life who had a stem cell transplant for SCID, so the T cells may come from the graft donor.

The V and J genes are TRBV21-1 and TRBJ2-6; the table's D call, TRBD1, has no DNA check behind it. TRBV21-1 is annotated as a pseudogene. The CDR3 has 17 amino acids. CDR3 residues: CASSVPGRSSGANVLTF. For the CDR3, the DNA is TGTGCCAGCAGCGTTCCGGGACGGAGCTCTGGGGCCAACGTCCTGACTTTC.

This clonotype came up many times. The CDR3 coding sequence is TGTGCCAGCATCGGGTGGGGGGAAACCTACGAGCAGTACTTC. Its protein product is CASIGWGETYEQYF. The chain is built from TRBV7-3 and TRBJ2-7; D perhaps matches TRBD2 (6 bases). Germline CDR1 and CDR2: SGHTA and FQGTGA. The V gene lost 7 bases and the J gene lost 2 bases, with 15 bases spanning the gap. The CDR3 totals 14 residues.

The V and J genes are TRBV2 and TRBJ2-7; no reliable D call. V lost 3 bases to trimming and J lost 6 bases, with 12 bases between them. From germline, CDR1 is SNHLY and CDR2 FYNNEI. The CDR3 has 13 amino acids. CDR3: CASSESGRVEQYF. Written as DNA, the CDR3 is TGTGCCAGCAGTGAGAGTGGAAGGGTCGAGCAGTACTTC.

This sequence joins TRBV25-1 and TRBJ2-1; 11 bases match TRBD1. CDR1 is MGHDK, CDR2 SYGVNS, per germline. V was clipped by 1 base and J by 0 bases; unmatched bases: 2. CDR3 length equals 17 residues. The CDR3: CASSELGTGGSYNEQFF. The CDR3 DNA follows: TGTGCCAGCAGTGAATTGGGGACAGGGGGCTCCTACAATGAGCAGTTCTTC.

The chain recombines TRBV15 with TRBJ1-1; 9 bases line up with TRBD1. The CDR3 length is 16 residues. J lost 3 bases, V lost 4 bases, and 9 bases had no gene match. CDR1 is LNHNV and CDR2 is YYDKDF in the germline V gene (reference sequence). In DNA form, the CDR3 reads TGTGCCACCAGCATGGGGACAGGGCGAGGTGACACTGAAGCTTTCTTT. Amino acids: CATSMGTGRGDTEAFF.

The V call is TRBV29-1, the J call TRBJ2-6; D is possibly TRBD2 (5 bases). Per germline, CDR1 SQVTM and CDR2 ANQGSEA. The CDR3 extends over 13 amino acids. V was trimmed by 4 bases and J by 3 bases, leaving 7 bases between them. CDR3 nucleotide sequence: TGCAGCGTTGTGGCGGGTGGGGCCAACGTCCTGACTTTC. It specifies CSVVAGGANVLTF. The complete variable domain, with remaining parts taken from reference TRBV29-1 and TRBJ2-6, reads SAVISQKPSRDICQRGTSLTIQCQVDSQVTMMFWYRQQPGQSLTLIATANQGSEATYESGFVIDKFPISRPNLTFSTLTVSNMSPEDSSIYLCSVVAGGANVLTFGAGSRLTVL.

This clonotype was picked up a small number of times. The gene calls are TRBV27 and TRBJ1-2, with a tentative D call TRBD1 (5 bases). The CDR3 is 17 residues long. Germline values: CDR1 MNHEY, CDR2 SMNVEV (reference sequence). V was clipped by 2 bases and J by 1 base, with 17 bases between them. CDR3 coding DNA: TGTGCCAGCAGTTTAAATGGGGCACACCCATTTAACTATGGCTACACCTTC. This sequence encodes CASSLNGAHPFNYGYTF.

This clonotype was counted many times. The J gene is TRBJ1-1, the V gene TRBV5-1, with D maybe TRBD1 (6 bases). Germline V gene lookup returns CDR1 SGHRS and CDR2 YFSETQ. The ends were cut back, 0 bases at V and 1 base at J, with 10 bases in the middle. This CDR3 comprises 15 residues. The CDR3 spells CASSLGTGRNTEAFF. CDR3 DNA sequence: TGCGCCAGCAGCTTGGGTACAGGGCGGAACACTGAAGCTTTCTTT.

The rearrangement joins TRBV28 to TRBJ2-1; 11 nucleotides match TRBD2. V dropped 6 bases and J dropped 8; count of bases not matched to a gene: 9. The CDR3 totals 15 residues. CDR1 is MDHEN and CDR2 is SYDVKM in the germline V gene. CDR3 nucleotide sequence: TGTGCCAGCAGGCTAGGAGTAGCGGGGGGGTATGAGCAGTTCTTC. Its translation: CASRLGVAGGYEQFF. Full variable domain (rest looked up from reference TRBV28 and TRBJ2-1): DVKVTQSSRYLVKRTGEKVFLECVQDMDHENMFWYRQDPGLGLRLIYFSYDVKMKEKGDIPEGYSVSREKKERFSLILESASTNQTSMYLCASRLGVAGGYEQFFGPGTRLTVL.

This chain uses TRBV12-3 or TRBV12-4 with TRBJ1-3, with a possible D match to TRBD1 (5 bases). CDR3 length equals 15 residues. V was trimmed by 5 bases and J by 0 bases, leaving 11 bases between them. The CDR3 bases are TGTGCCAGCAGTCCGGAGGGGAGCTCTGGAAACACCATATATTTT. Its protein is CASSPEGSSGNTIYF.

The sample holds a few counts of this clonotype. The chain has TRBV7-6 and TRBJ2-2; a possible D gene is TRBD2 (6 bases). The CDR3 is made up of 15 amino acids. CDR1 is SGHVS, CDR2 FNYEAQ, per germline. Trimming removed 1 base from V and 4 bases from J, with 10 bases in between. CDR3: CASSLVGGSTGELFF. The DNA of the CDR3 is TGTGCCAGCAGCTTAGTGGGGGGAAGCACCGGGGAGCTGTTTTTT.

The chain employs TRBV7-9 and TRBJ2-7; D not certain. V dropped 8 bases and J dropped 2 bases, with 13 bases sitting between them. The V gene's germline CDR1 is SEHNR and CDR2 FQNEAQ (reference sequence). The CDR3 consists of 13 residues. The CDR3 loop is CASFPAGTYEQYF. CDR3 in DNA: TGTGCCAGCTTTCCAGCAGGAACCTACGAGCAGTACTTC.

The chain links TRBV4-2 to TRBJ2-7; D gene uncertain. CDR1 and CDR2 (germline): LGHNA, YNFKEQ. This CDR3 contains 18 residues. V lost 1 base and J 2 bases, leaving 21 bases between the germline ends. The CDR3 sequence: CASSQGAPTPTFPYEQYF. The CDR3 coding sequence is TGTGCCAGCAGCCAAGGGGCCCCAACCCCGACATTTCCCTACGAGCAGTACTTC.

This clonotype was found many times. This chain joins TRBV10-3 and TRBJ2-7; 10 nucleotides line up with TRBD1. There are 13 residues in the CDR3. The V and J ends lost 7 bases and 3 bases, in that order; junction bases with no gene match: 3. The V gene's germline CDR1 is ENHRY and CDR2 SYGVKD. The CDR3 DNA sequence: TGTGCCATCAAGGGACAGGGGATCTACGAGCAGTACTTC. Translation: CAIKGQGIYEQYF.

In DNA, the CDR3 is TGTGCCAGCAGTTCCCCCCGGGGGTCCAATGAGCAGTTCTTC. It specifies CASSSPRGSNEQFF. The rearrangement links TRBV12-3 or TRBV12-4 to TRBJ2-1, with D tentatively TRBD2 (6 bases). The CDR3 loop spans 14 amino acids. V gave up 4 bases and J gave up 6 bases, with 13 bases separating them.

The CDR3 coding sequence is TGCGCCAGCAGCTTCACAGCGTACGGGGGAAACATTCAGTACTTC. Amino acids: CASSFTAYGGNIQYF. The rearrangement uses TRBV5-1 and TRBJ2-4; tentatively, D is TRBD2 (6 bases). Germline V gene data show CDR1 as SGHRS and CDR2 as YFSETQ. There are 15 residues in the CDR3. The ends were cut back, 2 bases at V and 6 bases at J, with 15 bases in the middle. Variable domain in full (rest from reference TRBV5-1 and TRBJ2-4): KAGVTQTPRYLIKTRGQQVTLSCSPISGHRSVSWYQQTPGQGLQFLFEYFSETQRNKGNFPGRFSGRQFSNSRSEMNVSTLELGDSALYLCASSFTAYGGNIQYFGAGTRLSVL.

The chain employs TRBV12-3 or TRBV12-4 and TRBJ2-5; D is possibly TRBD1 (6 bases). This CDR3 has 12 residues. The V and J ends lost 5 bases and 3 bases respectively, with 7 bases between them. CDR3 protein: CASSRDKETQYF. In nucleotides, the CDR3 is TGTGCCAGCAGTCGGGACAAAGAGACCCAGTACTTC.